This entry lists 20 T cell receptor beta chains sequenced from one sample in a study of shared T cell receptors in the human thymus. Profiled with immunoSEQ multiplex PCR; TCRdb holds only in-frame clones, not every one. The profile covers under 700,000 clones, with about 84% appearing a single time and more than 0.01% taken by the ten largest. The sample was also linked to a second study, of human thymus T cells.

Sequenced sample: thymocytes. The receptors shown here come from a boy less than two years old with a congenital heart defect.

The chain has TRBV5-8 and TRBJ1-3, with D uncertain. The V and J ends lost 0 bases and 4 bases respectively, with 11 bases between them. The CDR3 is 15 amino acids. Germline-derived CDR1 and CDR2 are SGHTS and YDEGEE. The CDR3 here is CASSLVLFSGNTIYF. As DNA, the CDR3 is TGTGCCAGCAGCTTGGTGCTATTCTCGGGAAACACCATATATTTT.

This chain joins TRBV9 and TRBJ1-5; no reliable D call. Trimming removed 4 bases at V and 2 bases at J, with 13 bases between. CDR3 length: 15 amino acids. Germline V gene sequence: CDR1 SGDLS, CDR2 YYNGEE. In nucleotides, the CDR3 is TGTGCCAGCAGCCGAGAGTACGGGGGCAATCAGCCCCAGCATTTT. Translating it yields CASSREYGGNQPQHF. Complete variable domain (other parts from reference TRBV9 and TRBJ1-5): DSGVTQTPKHLITATGQRVTLRCSPRSGDLSVYWYQQSLDQGLQFLIQYYNGEERAKGNILERFSAQQFPDLHSELNLSSLELGDSALYFCASSREYGGNQPQHFGDGTRLSIL.

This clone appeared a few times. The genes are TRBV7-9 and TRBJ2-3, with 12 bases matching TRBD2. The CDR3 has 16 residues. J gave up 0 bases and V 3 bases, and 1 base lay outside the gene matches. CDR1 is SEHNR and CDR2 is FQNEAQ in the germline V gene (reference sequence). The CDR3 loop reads CASSFGTSGSTDTQYF. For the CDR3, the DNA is TGTGCCAGCAGCTTCGGGACTAGCGGGAGCACAGATACGCAGTATTTT.

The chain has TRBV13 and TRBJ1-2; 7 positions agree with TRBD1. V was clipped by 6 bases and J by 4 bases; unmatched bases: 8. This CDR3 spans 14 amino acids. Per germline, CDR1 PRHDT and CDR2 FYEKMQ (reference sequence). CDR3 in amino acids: CASRGTDNRYGYTF. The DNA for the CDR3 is TGTGCCAGCAGGGGGACAGATAACCGCTATGGCTACACCTTC.

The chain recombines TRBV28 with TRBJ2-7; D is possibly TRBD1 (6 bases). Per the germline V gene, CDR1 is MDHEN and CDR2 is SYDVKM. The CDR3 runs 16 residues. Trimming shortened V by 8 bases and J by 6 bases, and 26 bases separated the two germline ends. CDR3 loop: CASRGAGASESGEQYF. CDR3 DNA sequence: TGTGCCAGCCGAGGGGCAGGGGCTAGTGAGTCCGGCGAGCAGTACTTC.

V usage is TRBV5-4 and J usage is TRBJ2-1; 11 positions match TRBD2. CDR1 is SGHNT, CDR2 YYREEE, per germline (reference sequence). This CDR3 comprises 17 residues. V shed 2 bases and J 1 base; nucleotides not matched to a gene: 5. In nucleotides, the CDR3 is TGTGCCAGCAGCTTTGAGGCTAGCGGGAGGTCCTACAATGAGCAGTTCTTC. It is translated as CASSFEASGRSYNEQFF.

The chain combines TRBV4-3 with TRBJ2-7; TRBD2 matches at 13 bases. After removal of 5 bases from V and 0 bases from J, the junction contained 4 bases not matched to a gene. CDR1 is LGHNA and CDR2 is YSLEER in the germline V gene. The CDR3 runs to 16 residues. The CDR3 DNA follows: TGCGCCAGCAGCACCGGGACTAGCGGGAACTCCTACGAGCAGTACTTC. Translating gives CASSTGTSGNSYEQYF.

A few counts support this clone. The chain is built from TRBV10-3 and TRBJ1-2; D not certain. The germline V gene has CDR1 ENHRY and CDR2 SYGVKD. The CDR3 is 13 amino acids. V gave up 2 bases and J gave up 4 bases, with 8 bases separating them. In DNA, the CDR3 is TGTGCCATCAGTGAGGAGGGCGGCTATGGCTACACCTTC. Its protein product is CAISEEGGYGYTF.

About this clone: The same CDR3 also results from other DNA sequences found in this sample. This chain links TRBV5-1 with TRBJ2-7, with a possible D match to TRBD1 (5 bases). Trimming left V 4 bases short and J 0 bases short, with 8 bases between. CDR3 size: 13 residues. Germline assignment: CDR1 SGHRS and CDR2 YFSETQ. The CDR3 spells CASSKDNSYEQYF. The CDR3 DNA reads TGCGCCAGCAGCAAGGACAACTCCTACGAGCAGTACTTC.

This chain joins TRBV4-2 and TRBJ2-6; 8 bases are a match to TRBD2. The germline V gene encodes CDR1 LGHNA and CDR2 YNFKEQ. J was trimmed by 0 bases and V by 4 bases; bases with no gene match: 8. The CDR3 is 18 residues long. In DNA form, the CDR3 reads TGTGCCAGCAGCCCTACTAGCGGTCATCGCTCTGGGGCCAACGTCCTGACTTTC. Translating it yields CASSPTSGHRSGANVLTF.

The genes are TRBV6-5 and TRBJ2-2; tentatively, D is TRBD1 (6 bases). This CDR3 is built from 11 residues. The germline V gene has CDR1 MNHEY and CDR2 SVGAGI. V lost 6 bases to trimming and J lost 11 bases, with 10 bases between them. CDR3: CASSDRFELFF. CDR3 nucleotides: TGTGCCAGCAGCGACAGGTTCGAGCTGTTTTTT.

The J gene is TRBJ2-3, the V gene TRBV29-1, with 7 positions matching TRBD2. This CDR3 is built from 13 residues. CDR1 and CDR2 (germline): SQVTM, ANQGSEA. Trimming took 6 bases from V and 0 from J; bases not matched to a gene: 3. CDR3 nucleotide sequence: TGCAGCGTCGATAGCGGGAGCACAGATACGCAGTATTTT. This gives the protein CSVDSGSTDTQYF.

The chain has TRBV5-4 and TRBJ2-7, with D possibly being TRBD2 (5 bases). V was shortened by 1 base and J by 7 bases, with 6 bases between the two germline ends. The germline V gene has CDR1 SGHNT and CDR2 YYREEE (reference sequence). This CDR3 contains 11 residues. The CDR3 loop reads CASSLRGEQYF. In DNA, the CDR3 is TGTGCCAGCAGCTTGCGAGGGGAGCAGTACTTC.

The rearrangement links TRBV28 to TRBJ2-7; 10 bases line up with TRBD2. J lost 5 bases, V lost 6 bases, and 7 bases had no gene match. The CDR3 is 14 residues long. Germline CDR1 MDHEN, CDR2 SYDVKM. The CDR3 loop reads CASSPGLALHEQYF. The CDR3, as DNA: TGTGCCAGCAGCCCGGGACTAGCGTTACACGAGCAGTACTTC.

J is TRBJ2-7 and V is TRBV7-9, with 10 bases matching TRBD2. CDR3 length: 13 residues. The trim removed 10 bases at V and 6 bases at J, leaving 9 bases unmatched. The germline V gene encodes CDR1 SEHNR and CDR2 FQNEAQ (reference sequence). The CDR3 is CATTSGASSEQYF. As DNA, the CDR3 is TGTGCCACTACTAGCGGGGCGTCGAGCGAGCAGTACTTC.

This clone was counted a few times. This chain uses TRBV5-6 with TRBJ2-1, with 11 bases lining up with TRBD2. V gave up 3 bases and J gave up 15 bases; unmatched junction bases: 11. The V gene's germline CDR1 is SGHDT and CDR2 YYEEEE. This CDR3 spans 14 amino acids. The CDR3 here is CASSWGLAETRGFF. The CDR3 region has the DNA TGTGCCAGCAGCTGGGGACTAGCGGAGACCCGAGGGTTCTTC.

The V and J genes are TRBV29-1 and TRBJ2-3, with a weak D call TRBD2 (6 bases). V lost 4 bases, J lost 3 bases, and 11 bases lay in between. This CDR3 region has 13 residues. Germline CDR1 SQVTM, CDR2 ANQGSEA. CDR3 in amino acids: CSVVVGRTDTQYF. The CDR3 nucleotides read TGCAGCGTTGTCGTGGGGAGGACAGATACGCAGTATTTT.

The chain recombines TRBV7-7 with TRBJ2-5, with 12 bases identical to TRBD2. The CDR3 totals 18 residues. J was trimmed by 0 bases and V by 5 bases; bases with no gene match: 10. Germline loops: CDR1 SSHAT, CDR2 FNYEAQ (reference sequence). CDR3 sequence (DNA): TGTGCCAGCAGCCTAGGGGGGACTAGCGGGTTGTACCAAGAGACCCAGTACTTC. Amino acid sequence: CASSLGGTSGLYQETQYF.

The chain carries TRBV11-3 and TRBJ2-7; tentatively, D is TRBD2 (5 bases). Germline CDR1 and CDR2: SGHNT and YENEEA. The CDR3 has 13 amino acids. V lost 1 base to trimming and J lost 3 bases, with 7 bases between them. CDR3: CASSLGGSYEQYF. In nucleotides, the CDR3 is TGTGCCAGCAGCTTAGGAGGGAGCTACGAGCAGTACTTC. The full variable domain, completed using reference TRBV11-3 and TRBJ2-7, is EAGVVQSPRYKIIEKKQPVAFWCNPISGHNTLYWYLQNLGQGPELLIRYENEEAVDDSQLPKDRFSAERLKGVDSTLKIQPAELGDSAVYLCASSLGGSYEQYFGPGTRLTVT.

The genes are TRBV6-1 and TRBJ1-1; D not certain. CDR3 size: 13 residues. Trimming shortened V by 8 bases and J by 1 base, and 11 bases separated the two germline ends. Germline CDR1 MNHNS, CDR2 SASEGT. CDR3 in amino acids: CASRPGRNTEAFF. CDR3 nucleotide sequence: TGTGCCAGCCGGCCTGGGAGGAACACTGAAGCTTTCTTT.